This T cell receptor beta chain was sequenced during a study of post-analysis software for immune sequencing data. Included in the TCR beta cDNA libraries were unique molecular identifiers. Via MiXCR, TCRdb re-called the PCR reads, giving one row per CDR3 protein. The sample holds just over 250,000 distinct CDR3 sequences, 30% to 45% seen once. With regard to this clonotype: Antigen unknown. This could be a read error, since a much larger clone is one nucleotide away.

There are 13 residues in the CDR3. V was cut by 5 bases and J by 7 bases, with 12 bases left in between. Whole-study findings and limits: Multiple sclerosis patients had significantly lower normalized Chao1 diversity than controls. Patients carried roughly five TRBV segments more frequently than controls did, and TRBV5-6, TRBV5-1 and TRBV20-1 were among them.

The V and J genes are TRBV12-3 or TRBV12-4 and TRBJ2-1; D perhaps matches TRBD2 (6 bases). The sequence came from a girl aged 10-17 years with multiple sclerosis. The specimen sequenced was blood. CDR3 region: CASSITGVNEQFF. The CDR3 nucleotides are TGTGCCAGCAGTATAACGGGGGTGAATGAGCAGTTCTTC.